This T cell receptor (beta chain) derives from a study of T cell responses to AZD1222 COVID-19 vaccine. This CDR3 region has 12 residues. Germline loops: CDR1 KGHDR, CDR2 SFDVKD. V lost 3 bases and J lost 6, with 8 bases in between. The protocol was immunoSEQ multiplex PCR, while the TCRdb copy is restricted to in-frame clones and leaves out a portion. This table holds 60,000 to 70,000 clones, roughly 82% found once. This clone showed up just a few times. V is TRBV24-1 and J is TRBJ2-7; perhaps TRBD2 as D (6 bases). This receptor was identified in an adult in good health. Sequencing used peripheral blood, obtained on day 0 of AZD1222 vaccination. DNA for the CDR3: TGTGCCACCAGTGATGGGGGGAGCGAGCAGTACTTC. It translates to CATSDGGSEQYF.